This T cell receptor beta chain is from a study of T cell repertoires in cytomegalovirus infection. Overall study: The study used recently identified HLA-C-restricted and well-studied HLA-B-restricted CMV epitopes.

Germline CDR1 and CDR2: LGHDT and YNNKEL (reference sequence). V lost 0 bases and J 7 bases, leaving 12 bases between the germline ends. The CDR3 length is 14 residues. Via MiXCR, TCRdb re-called the reads, giving one row per CDR3 protein. The sample carries 43,000 or so distinct CDR3 sequences, roughly 18% recorded once. Study-level findings and limits: HLA-C-restricted CMV clonotypes gave the most frequent clonotype in two of eight donors. Of the TCR beta families, the public ones yielded a cumulative frequency that identified carriers of CMV plus the relevant HLA.

This clonotype showed up just a few times. Its antigen remains unidentified. The receptor's source is a human donor in good health (CMV status not recorded). Some clones in this sample may be carry-over from other donors' samples. The genes are TRBV3-1 and TRBJ1-1; D is unclear. The sequences come from CD8+ T cells from cultured PBMCs, collected from culture after CMV antigen stimulation. Here the CDR3 DNA reads TGTGCCAGCAGCCAAGATTTCCGGGCAAATGAAGCTTTCTTT. It translates to CASSQDFRANEAFF. Looking up the rest from reference TRBV3-1 and TRBJ1-1 gives the full variable domain: DTAVSQTPKYLVTQMGNDKSIKCEQNLGHDTMYWYKQDSKKFLKIMFSYNNKELIINETVPNRFSPKSPDKAHLNLHINSLELGDSAVYFCASSQDFRANEAFFGQGTRLTVV.